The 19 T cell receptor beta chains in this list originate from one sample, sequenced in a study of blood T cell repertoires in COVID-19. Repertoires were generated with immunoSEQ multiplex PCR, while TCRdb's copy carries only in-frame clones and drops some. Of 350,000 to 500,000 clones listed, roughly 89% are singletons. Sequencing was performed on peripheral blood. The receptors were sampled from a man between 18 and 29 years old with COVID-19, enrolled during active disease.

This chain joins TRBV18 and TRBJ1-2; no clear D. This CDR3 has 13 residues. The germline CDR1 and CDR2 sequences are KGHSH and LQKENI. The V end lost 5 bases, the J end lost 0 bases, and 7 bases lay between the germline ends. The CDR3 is CASSAETNYGYTF. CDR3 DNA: TGTGCCAGCTCAGCGGAGACTAACTATGGCTACACCTTC.

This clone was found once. The CDR3 region is CASSPMEDTEAFF. For the CDR3, the DNA is TGCGCCAGCAGCCCGATGGAGGACACTGAAGCTTTCTTT. V is TRBV5-1 and J is TRBJ1-1; the D is unclear. The germline V gene encodes CDR1 SGHRS and CDR2 YFSETQ. This CDR3 is 13 amino acids long. Trimming shortened V by 4 bases and J by 3 bases, and 10 bases separated the two germline ends.

In DNA, the CDR3 is TGTGCCAGCAGCTTAGTGGGCAGTGGAAACACCATATATTTT. This translates into CASSLVGSGNTIYF. This chain connects TRBV7-8 to TRBJ1-3; no clear D. Germline V lookup: CDR1 SGHVS, CDR2 FQNEAQ. The length of the CDR3 is 14 residues. Trimming shortened V by 1 base and J by 3 bases, and 7 bases separated the two germline ends.

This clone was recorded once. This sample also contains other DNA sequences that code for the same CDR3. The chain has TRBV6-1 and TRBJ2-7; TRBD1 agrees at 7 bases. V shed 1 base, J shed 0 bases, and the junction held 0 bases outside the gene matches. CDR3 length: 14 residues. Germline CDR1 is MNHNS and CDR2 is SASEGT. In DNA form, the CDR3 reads TGTGCCAGCAGTGAAGGGGACAGCTCCTACGAGCAGTACTTC. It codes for CASSEGDSSYEQYF.

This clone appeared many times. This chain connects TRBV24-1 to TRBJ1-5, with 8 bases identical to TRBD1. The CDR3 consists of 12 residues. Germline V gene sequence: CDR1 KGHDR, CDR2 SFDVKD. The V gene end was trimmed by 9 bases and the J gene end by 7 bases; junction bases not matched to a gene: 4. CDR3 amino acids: CATSGGEQPQHF. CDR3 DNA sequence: TGTGCCACCTCAGGGGGCGAACAGCCCCAGCATTTT.

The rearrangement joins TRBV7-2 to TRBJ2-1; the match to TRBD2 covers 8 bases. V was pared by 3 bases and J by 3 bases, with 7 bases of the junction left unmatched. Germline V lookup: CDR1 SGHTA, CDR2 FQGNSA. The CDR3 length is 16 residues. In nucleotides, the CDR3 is TGTGCCAGCAGCTTTGGGTTGGGACTAGACTACAATGAGCAGTTCTTC. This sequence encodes CASSFGLGLDYNEQFF.

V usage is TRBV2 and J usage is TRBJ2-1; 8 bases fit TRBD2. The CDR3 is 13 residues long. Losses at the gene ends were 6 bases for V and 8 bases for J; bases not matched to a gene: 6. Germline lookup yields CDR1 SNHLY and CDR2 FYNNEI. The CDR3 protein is CASRGTAGDEQFF. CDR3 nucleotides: TGTGCCAGCAGGGGAACAGCGGGAGATGAGCAGTTCTTC.

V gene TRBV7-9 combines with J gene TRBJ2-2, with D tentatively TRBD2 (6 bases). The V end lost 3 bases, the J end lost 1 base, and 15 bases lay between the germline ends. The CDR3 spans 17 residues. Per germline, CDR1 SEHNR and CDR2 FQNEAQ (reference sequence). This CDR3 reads CASSFFRGTGNTGELFF. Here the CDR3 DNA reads TGTGCCAGCAGCTTTTTCCGCGGGACTGGGAACACCGGGGAGCTGTTTTTT.

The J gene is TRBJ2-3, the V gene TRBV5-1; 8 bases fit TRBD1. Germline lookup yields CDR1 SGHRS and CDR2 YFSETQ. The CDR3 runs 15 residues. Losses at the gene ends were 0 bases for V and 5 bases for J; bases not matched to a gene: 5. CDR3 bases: TGCGCCAGCAGCTTGGACAGGGGGGAGGTAGATACGCAGTATTTT. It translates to CASSLDRGEVDTQYF.

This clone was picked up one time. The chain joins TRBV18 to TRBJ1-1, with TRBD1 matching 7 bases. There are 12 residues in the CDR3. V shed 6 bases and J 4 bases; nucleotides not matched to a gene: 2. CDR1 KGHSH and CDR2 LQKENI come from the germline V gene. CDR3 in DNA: TGTGCCAGCTCCAGGGGGACCACTGAAGCTTTCTTT. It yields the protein CASSRGTTEAFF.

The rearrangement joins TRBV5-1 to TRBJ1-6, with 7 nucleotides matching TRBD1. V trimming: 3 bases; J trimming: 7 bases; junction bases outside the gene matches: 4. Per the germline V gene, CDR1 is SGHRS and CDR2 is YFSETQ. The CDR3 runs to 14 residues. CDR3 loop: CASSSGQINSPLHF. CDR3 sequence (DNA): TGCGCCAGCAGCTCGGGACAGATAAATTCACCCCTCCACTTT. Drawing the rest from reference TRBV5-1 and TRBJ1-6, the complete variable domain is KAGVTQTPRYLIKTRGQQVTLSCSPISGHRSVSWYQQTPGQGLQFLFEYFSETQRNKGNFPGRFSGRQFSNSRSEMNVSTLELGDSALYLCASSSGQINSPLHFGNGTRLTVT.

The CDR3 nucleotides read TGTGCCAGCAGCAAAGCCTTGGTAGCGAGCTCCTACAATGAGCAGTTCTTC. This gives the protein CASSKALVASSYNEQFF. This chain links TRBV21-1 with TRBJ2-1; the table's D call, TRBD2, was not checked against the DNA. TRBV21-1 has pseudogene status. The CDR3 consists of 17 residues.

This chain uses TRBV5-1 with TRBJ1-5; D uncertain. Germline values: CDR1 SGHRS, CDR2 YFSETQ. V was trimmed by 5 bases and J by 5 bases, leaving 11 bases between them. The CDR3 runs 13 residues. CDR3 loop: CASRGEEDQPQHF. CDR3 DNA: TGCGCCAGCAGAGGTGAGGAGGATCAGCCCCAGCATTTT.

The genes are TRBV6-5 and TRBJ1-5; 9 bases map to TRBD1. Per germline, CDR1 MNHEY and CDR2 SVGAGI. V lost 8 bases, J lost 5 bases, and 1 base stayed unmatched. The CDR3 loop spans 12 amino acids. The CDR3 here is CASGTGYQPQHF. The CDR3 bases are TGTGCCAGCGGGACAGGGTATCAGCCCCAGCATTTT.

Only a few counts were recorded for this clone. The CDR3 region has the DNA TGTGCCAGCAGTACGCAGGGCCCCGGGGAGCTGTTTTTT. Translation: CASSTQGPGELFF. The rearrangement links TRBV27 to TRBJ2-2; TRBD1 might be the D (5 bases). The CDR3 is 13 amino acids. Germline V gene lookup returns CDR1 MNHEY and CDR2 SMNVEV (reference sequence). V lost 5 bases and J 6 bases, leaving 10 bases between the germline ends.

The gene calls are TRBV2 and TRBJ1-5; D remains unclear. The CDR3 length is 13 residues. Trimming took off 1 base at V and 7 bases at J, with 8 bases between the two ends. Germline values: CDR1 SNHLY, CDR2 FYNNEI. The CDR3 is CASSEGMEQPQHF. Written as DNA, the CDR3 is TGTGCCAGCAGTGAAGGGATGGAGCAGCCCCAGCATTTT.

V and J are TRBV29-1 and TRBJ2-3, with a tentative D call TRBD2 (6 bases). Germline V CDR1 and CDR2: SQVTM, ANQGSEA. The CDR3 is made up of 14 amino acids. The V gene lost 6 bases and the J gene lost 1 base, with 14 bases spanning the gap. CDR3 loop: CSVTLAYGTDTQYF. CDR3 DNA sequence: TGCAGCGTAACGCTAGCGTACGGCACAGATACGCAGTATTTT.

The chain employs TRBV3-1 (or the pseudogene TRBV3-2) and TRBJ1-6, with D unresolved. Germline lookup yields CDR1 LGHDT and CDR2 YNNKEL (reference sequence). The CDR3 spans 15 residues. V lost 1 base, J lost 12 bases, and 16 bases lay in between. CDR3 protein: CASSQGNGEWEPLHF. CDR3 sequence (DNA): TGTGCCAGCAGCCAAGGGAACGGGGAATGGGAACCCCTCCACTTT.

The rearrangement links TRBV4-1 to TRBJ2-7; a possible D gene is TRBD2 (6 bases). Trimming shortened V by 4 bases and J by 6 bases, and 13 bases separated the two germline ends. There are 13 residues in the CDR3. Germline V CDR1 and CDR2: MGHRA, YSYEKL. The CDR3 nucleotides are TGCGCCAGCAGCCGAAGCGGGTGGGGCGAGCAGTACTTC. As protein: CASSRSGWGEQYF.